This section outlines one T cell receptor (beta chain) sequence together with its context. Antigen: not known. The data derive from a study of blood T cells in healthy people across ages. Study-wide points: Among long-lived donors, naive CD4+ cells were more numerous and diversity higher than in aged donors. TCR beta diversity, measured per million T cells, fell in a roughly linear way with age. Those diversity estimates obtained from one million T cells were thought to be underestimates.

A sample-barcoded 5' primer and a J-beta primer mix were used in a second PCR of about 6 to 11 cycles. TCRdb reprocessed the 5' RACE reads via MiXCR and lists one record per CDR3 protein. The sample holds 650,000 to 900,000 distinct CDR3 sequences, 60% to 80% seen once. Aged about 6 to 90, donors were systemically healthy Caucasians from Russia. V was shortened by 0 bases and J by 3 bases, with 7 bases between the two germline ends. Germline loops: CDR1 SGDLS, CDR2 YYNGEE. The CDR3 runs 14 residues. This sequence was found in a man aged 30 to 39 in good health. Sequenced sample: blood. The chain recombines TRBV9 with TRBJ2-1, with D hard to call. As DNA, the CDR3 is TGTGCCAGCAGCGTAGGGCCGGACTACAATGAGCAGTTCTTC. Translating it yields CASSVGPDYNEQFF. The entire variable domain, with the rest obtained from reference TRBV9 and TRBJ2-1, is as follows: DSGVTQTPKHLITATGQRVTLRCSPRSGDLSVYWYQQSLDQGLQFLIQYYNGEERAKGNILERFSAQQFPDLHSELNLSSLELGDSALYFCASSVGPDYNEQFFGPGTRLTVL.